This T cell receptor beta chain was found in a study of T-cell memory formation after mild COVID-19. Study details: In these data, TCR clusters were largely donor specific.

TCRdb re-derived calls from the 5' RACE reads in MiXCR, one entry per CDR3 protein. The sample lists a few hundred thousand distinct CDR3 sequences; around a fifth were seen once. The CDR3 covers 17 residues. Deletions cut 2 bases from V and 4 bases from J, with 21 bases between. Germline values: CDR1 SGHVS, CDR2 FNYEAQ. The rearrangement links TRBV7-6 to TRBJ2-7; possible D gene TRBD1, 8 bases. This TCR was sampled from an adult woman who had mild COVID-19 (a few samples of this study predate the infection). Cell type and time point are not known. The sample taken for sequencing was PBMCs or a T cell subset sorted from them (not recorded which). CDR3 sequence reads: CASSLLPTGGDSYEQYF. The CDR3 bases are TGTGCCAGCAGCTTACTACCTACAGGGGGGGATTCTTACGAGCAGTACTTC.